Sequencing of this T cell receptor (beta chain) was carried out in a study of molecular identifiers for immune sequencing clone quantification. The V gene lost 0 bases and the J gene lost 6 bases, with 9 bases spanning the gap. This CDR3 spans 13 amino acids. The germline CDR1 and CDR2 sequences are SGHVS and FNYEAQ. Previously described methods and listed TCR primers were used for bulk TCR libraries. MiXCR, applied by TCRdb to the PCR reads, yields one record per CDR3 protein. The table has roughly 630,000 distinct CDR3 sequences, 25% seen once. Naive CD8 libraries used roughly 17,000 to 1,100,000 sorted cells and 10%, 30% or 50% RNA. This clonotype was found many times.

The specimen was naive CD8+ T cells from blood, with Jurkat cell RNA spiked in. Indicated subset: FACS-sorted CD8+CD4-CCR7+CD45RA+ naive T cells. V is TRBV7-6 and J is TRBJ2-7; D gene uncertain. This TCR was sampled from a human donor in good health. Some libraries in this study had Jurkat cell RNA spiked in. The CDR3 reads CASSLARSGEQYF. CDR3 DNA: TGTGCCAGCAGCTTAGCCAGATCGGGCGAGCAGTACTTC.